Listed below are T cell receptor beta chains from one sample, sequenced in a study of Graves' ophthalmopathy and Graves' hyperthyroidism. TCRdb re-analysed the multiplex PCR reads in MiXCR, keeping a single row per CDR3 protein. This sample carries 400,000 or so distinct CDR3 sequences, less than 20% of them seen once, and the ten largest clones take roughly 7%. The specimen was peripheral blood. All receptors derive from a woman aged 18-30 years with stable Graves' hyperthyroidism. The CDR3 runs from the conserved cysteine through the conserved F or W. A D gene is named only where the DNA matches it firmly. Some rows have no size entry. The others give once, few or many, or a class for an expanded clone.

d_call j_call clone_size v_call cdr3_aa cdr3_nt
NA TRBJ2-3 NA TRBV30 CAWSDPRTGRGADTQYF TGTGCCTGGAGTGACCCCCGAACAGGGAGAGGGGCAGATACGCAGTATTTT
TRBD2 TRBJ2-7 many TRBV6-2/TRBV6-3 CASSSRRGAYEQYF TGTGCCAGCAGTTCCAGACGGGGGGCCTACGAGCAGTACTTC
NA TRBJ1-5 many TRBV2 CASSAPGFSQPQHF TGTGCCAGCAGCGCCCCGGGGTTCAGTCAGCCCCAGCATTTT
NA TRBJ1-1 many TRBV19 CASTLTPLNTEAFF TGTGCCAGTACCTTGACACCCTTGAACACTGAAGCTTTCTTT
TRBD2 TRBJ2-7 NA TRBV11-2 CASSPTGLAGRWEQYF TGTGCCAGCAGTCCAACCGGACTAGCGGGGAGGTGGGAGCAGTACTTC
NA TRBJ2-2 many TRBV7-6 CASSPGVGGYDGELFF TGTGCCAGCAGCCCCGGAGTAGGGGGTTATGACGGGGAGCTGTTTTTT
NA TRBJ1-6 many TRBV3-1 CASSQGILGISPLHF TGTGCCAGCAGCCAAGGAATTCTGGGGATTTCACCCCTCCACTTT
NA TRBJ2-5 many TRBV2 CASNNEETQYF TGTGCCAGCAACAACGAAGAGACCCAGTACTTC
NA TRBJ1-1 few TRBV18 CASSHYLFTGPNTEAFF TGTGCCAGCTCCCACTACCTATTTACCGGGCCGAACACTGAAGCTTTCTTT
NA TRBJ1-2 many TRBV20-1 CSARAGSYGYTF TGCAGTGCTAGAGCAGGTTCCTATGGCTACACCTTC
TRBD1 TRBJ1-1 NA TRBV20-1 CSTTNRGHTEAFF TGCAGTACTACCAACAGGGGGCACACTGAAGCTTTCTTT
TRBD2 TRBJ2-2 few TRBV13 CASSWTSVVGTGELFF TGTGCCAGCAGCTGGACTAGCGTGGTAGGAACCGGGGAGCTGTTTTTT
NA TRBJ1-6 many TRBV20-1 CSAREEGLYNSPLHF TGCAGTGCTAGAGAAGAGGGCCTCTATAATTCACCCCTCCACTTT
NA TRBJ2-7 many TRBV11-3 CASSLRRQSSYEQYF TGTGCCAGCAGCTTGAGACGGCAGAGCTCCTACGAGCAGTACTTC
NA TRBJ1-1 few TRBV4-1 CASSPEAADEAFF TGCGCCAGCAGCCCAGAAGCGGCCGACGAAGCTTTCTTT
NA TRBJ2-2 many TRBV10-3 CAISESNRLNTGELFF TGTGCCATCAGTGAGTCGAATCGATTAAACACCGGGGAGCTGTTTTTT
NA TRBJ2-2 many TRBV19 CASKDEDLNTGELFF TGTGCCAGTAAGGATGAGGATTTGAACACCGGGGAGCTGTTTTTT
TRBD1 TRBJ2-7 many TRBV4-1 CASSQGYAQGAEYEQYF TGCGCCAGCAGCCAAGGGTATGCGCAGGGGGCAGAATACGAGCAGTACTTC
TRBD1 TRBJ1-2 NA TRBV30 CAWTKLPGTGKGGYTF TGTGCCTGGACCAAGCTCCCCGGGACAGGGAAGGGTGGCTACACCTTC
NA TRBJ2-5 many TRBV19 CASSMSQGFGETQYF TGTGCCAGTAGTATGAGCCAGGGTTTTGGAGAGACCCAGTACTTC
NA TRBJ1-1 many TRBV12-3/TRBV12-4 CASSFRDHVDTEAFF TGTGCCAGCAGTTTCCGGGACCATGTCGACACTGAAGCTTTCTTT
NA TRBJ2-5 many TRBV7-6 CASSPTGLSRETQYF TGTGCCAGCAGCCCCACCGGACTATCGAGGGAGACCCAGTACTTC
NA TRBJ2-2 many TRBV6-5 CASSYATGINTGELFF TGTGCCAGCAGTTACGCAACCGGGATCAACACCGGGGAGCTGTTTTTT
NA TRBJ2-7 many TRBV7-2 CASSSGVGAYEQYF TGTGCCAGCAGCTCGGGGGTGGGGGCCTACGAGCAGTACTTC
TRBD1 TRBJ1-5 many TRBV6-1 CASRRQGGNQPQHF TGTGCCAGCAGGCGACAGGGTGGCAATCAGCCCCAGCATTTT
NA TRBJ1-5 NA TRBV7-2 CASSLEYFNQPQHF TGTGCCAGCAGCTTAGAATACTTCAATCAGCCCCAGCATTTT
TRBD1 TRBJ1-1 NA TRBV20-1 CSARTGQGETFF TGCAGTGCTAGAACTGGACAGGGGGAGACTTTCTTT
TRBD1 TRBJ1-2 many TRBV13 CASSRTGYSGYTF TGTGCCAGCAGCAGGACAGGGTACAGTGGCTACACCTTC
NA TRBJ1-1 many TRBV25-1 CASSEWGGEAFF TGTGCCAGCAGTGAATGGGGGGGAGAAGCTTTCTTT
TRBD2 TRBJ2-5 many TRBV6-1 CASSLGGGYQETQYF TGTGCCAGCAGCCTCGGGGGAGGGTACCAAGAGACCCAGTACTTC
NA TRBJ1-5 NA TRBV12-5 CASGLVGKQSNQPQHF TGTGCTAGTGGTTTGGTAGGCAAACAGAGCAATCAGCCCCAGCATTTT
NA TRBJ1-6 many TRBV7-3 CASSLATSNSPLHF TGTGCCAGCAGCTTAGCGACAAGCAATTCACCCCTCCACTTT
TRBD2 TRBJ2-2 many TRBV6-5 CASSYSTRGGNGELFF TGTGCCAGCAGTTACTCGACGCGGGGGGGAAACGGGGAGCTGTTTTTT
NA TRBJ2-5 many TRBV12-3/TRBV12-4 CASSPEGGLRAQYF TGTGCCAGCAGTCCGGAGGGGGGCTTAAGGGCCCAGTACTTC
TRBD1 TRBJ1-2 many TRBV15 CATSREGTGKGYTF TGTGCCACCAGCAGAGAGGGGACAGGTAAAGGCTACACCTTC
NA TRBJ1-2 many TRBV6-5 CASSYSDADGYTF TGTGCCAGCAGTTACTCGGACGCCGATGGCTACACCTTC
NA TRBJ1-1 NA TRBV6-1 CPSTKAPGAAEAFF TGTCCCAGCACCAAGGCCCCCGGGGCGGCGGAAGCTTTCTTT
NA TRBJ1-1 many TRBV12-3/TRBV12-4 CASTLDPLGAFF TGTGCCAGCACCCTAGACCCACTCGGGGCTTTCTTT
TRBD1 TRBJ1-5 many TRBV6-1 CASSVALGTGRLSNQPQHF TGTGCCAGCAGTGTTGCCCTGGGGACAGGGAGGCTAAGCAATCAGCCCCAGCATTTT
TRBD1 TRBJ1-6 many TRBV6-1 CASRRTGGDSPLHF TGTGCCAGCAGGAGGACAGGGGGGGATTCACCCCTCCACTTT
NA TRBJ2-5 many TRBV15 CATSRVREETQYF TGTGCCACCAGCAGAGTTAGGGAGGAGACCCAGTACTTC